The sequence of this T cell receptor beta chain was determined in a study of cytomegalovirus exposure and HLA in healthy donors. Produced via immunoSEQ multiplex PCR; TCRdb's table is partial and in-frame only. This sample yields a few hundred thousand clones, of which 80% to 90% are seen a single time; 1% belongs to the top ten. V lost 2 bases and J lost 3, with 8 bases in between. The V gene's germline CDR1 is SEHNR and CDR2 FQNEAQ (reference sequence). The CDR3 is 13 amino acids. The clonotype originates from a woman younger than 30 in good health and CMV-seronegative. Specimen: PBMCs. The chain uses TRBV7-9 and TRBJ2-7; D not resolved. CDR3 sequence (DNA): TGTGCCAGCAGCTTAATACAGAACTACGAGCAGTACTTC. Amino acid sequence: CASSLIQNYEQYF.